This T cell receptor (beta chain) was obtained from a study of T cells after yellow fever vaccination (dated by TCRdb to the late 2010s). About the study as a whole: The SMART-Seq v4 Ultra Low Input RNA kit was used to prepare libraries from fractions with low cell numbers. To follow T-cell clones before and after primary and booster YFV17D yellow fever vaccination, bulk TCR alpha and beta repertoires were sequenced over time. Blood was drawn at multiple timepoints before and after primary and secondary immunization, with bulk PBMC replicates and cell subsets isolated. Two healthy male donors made up the cohort, one aged 18 to 30 years and the other aged 30 to 40 years.

The CDR1 and CDR2 encoded by the germline V gene (reference sequence) are LNHNV and YYDKDF. The CDR3 holds 16 amino acids from the cysteine to the phenylalanine. Of all the DNA, just the CDR3 is kept, 48 bases in frame from base 1. Trimming costs V 3 bases and J 7 bases, and their ends lie 16 bases apart. TCR cDNA was synthesized by 5'RACE template switching, through which a universal primer site and unique molecular identifiers were introduced. Priming for cDNA synthesis came from both the TCR alpha and TCR beta constant segments. Libraries were amplified in two PCR steps, with sample barcodes and sequencing adapters added in the second step. Sequencing of the libraries was done on either Illumina HiSeq 2500 (2x100 bp) or NovaSeq (2x150 bp). In the authors' own workflow: Reads were demultiplexed and collapsed into UMI consensus sequences with MIGEC, and V(D)J alignment was performed with MiXCR. Vaccine-responding clonotypes were identified with edgeR using replicate PBMC samples, with FDR below 0.01 and a log2 fold change above 5 up to day 15 being required. CD4 or CD8 identity was assigned to each bulk clonotype according to whether the clonotype was present at higher abundance in the sequenced CD4 repertoire or the sequenced CD8 repertoire. In TCRdb, the public reads were trimmed at Q25 with fastp and aligned with MiXCR, with productive beta chains retained. Every distinct CDR3 protein forms one entry, paired with its most common genes and DNA. TCRdb, not the authors, supplied the V and J calls. Recorded for this sample are a few hundred thousand distinct CDR3 sequences; around 8.1% of them occurred a single time. 17% of the sample is in the top ten clones.

Here is what the overall study found, with its caveats: After the booster, most clones that had expanded after primary vaccination were detected again (about 95% of CD4 and 88% of CD8), suggesting broad maintenance of memory. The secondary T-cell response was found to be weaker but faster than the primary response, with a peak reached on day 5 rather than on day 15. The study included only a couple of donors, which limits how far the findings can be generalized. Because abundant contaminating clonotypes from the bulk population could be contained in FACS-sorted repertoires, computational filtering was required. A small share of clonotypes occurred in both CD4 and CD8 compartments, likely arising from convergent recombination.

This clonotype was seen a handful of times. The specificity of this receptor is unknown. Per-base qualities were not stored, and no clone one base away is much larger. Taken with the paper, the label for treatment or condition translates to: live attenuated yellow fever vaccine strain. At each blood-draw timepoint, two biological replicates of bulk PBMCs were collected. PBMCs were isolated from peripheral blood using a standard Ficoll-Paque protocol. TriZol was used to extract RNA from bulk PBMCs, CD4 and CD8 fractions, and dextramer-positive and dextramer-negative fractions. The receptor was derived from a young man who received the YFV17D yellow fever vaccine. The chain links TRBV15 with TRBJ1-6; TRBD1 might be the D gene, on 5 matching bases. The specimen was PBMCs, collected about 41 days after the first yellow fever vaccination. The nucleotides are TGTGCCACCAGCAGCGCCCGGGGGGGGTACAATTCACCCCTCCACTTT. Its translation reads: CATSSARGGYNSPLHF.